A single sample gave rise to the 22 T cell receptor beta chains below, sequenced in a study of blood T cell repertoires in COVID-19. The data were produced by immunoSEQ multiplex PCR, yet TCRdb's version contains in-frame clones alone and is incomplete. The sample has roughly 120,000 clones, around 88% seen once. Sample: peripheral blood. Source of these receptors: a woman between 50 and 59 years old with active or convalescent COVID-19.

This clone has only one observation. V is TRBV27 and J is TRBJ2-2; 7 bases fit TRBD1. The CDR3 length is 16 residues. With V trimmed by 0 bases and J by 8 bases, 9 bases remained unmatched. The germline gives CDR1 MNHEY, CDR2 SMNVEV (reference sequence). The CDR3 bases are TGTGCCAGCAGTTTATCGAACCTCCAGGGACAGGGGGAGCTGTTTTTT. Translation: CASSLSNLQGQGELFF.

In nucleotides, the CDR3 is TGTGCCAGCAGTTACCTGGCAGGGGGACGATCACCCCTCCACTTT. Translation gives CASSYLAGGRSPLHF. The chain has TRBV6-6 and TRBJ1-6, with TRBD1 matching over 7 bases. The V gene's germline CDR1 is MNHNY and CDR2 SVGAGI (reference sequence). V was clipped by 2 bases and J by 10 bases; unmatched bases: 8. The CDR3 is made up of 15 amino acids.

The rearrangement links TRBV6-2 or TRBV6-3 to TRBJ2-7; 11 bases align to TRBD2. The CDR3 consists of 15 residues. Germline trimming cut 2 bases from V and 3 bases from J; bases unmatched to any gene: 3. Germline CDR1 reads MNHEY; CDR2 reads SVGEGT. DNA for the CDR3: TGTGCCAGCAGTTACCGACTAGCGGGAATCTACGAGCAGTACTTC. It yields the protein CASSYRLAGIYEQYF.

This rearrangement joins TRBV9 to TRBJ2-1; TRBD1 is a possible D gene (6 bases). Germline assignment: CDR1 SGDLS and CDR2 YYNGEE. V was shortened by 2 bases and J by 6 bases, with 6 bases between the two germline ends. The CDR3 is made up of 12 amino acids. The CDR3 nucleotides read TGTGCCAGCAGCGTGGGGGCCAATGAGCAGTTCTTC. Protein: CASSVGANEQFF.

The chain combines TRBV7-9 with TRBJ2-3, with D perhaps matching TRBD2 (6 bases). The CDR3 spans 14 residues. Germline V gene sequence: CDR1 SEHNR, CDR2 FQNEAQ (reference sequence). V lost 8 bases, J lost 6 bases, and 18 bases lay in between. The CDR3 reads CASRQTGLADTQYF. The CDR3 coding sequence is TGTGCCAGCCGGCAGACGGGACTGGCGGATACGCAGTATTTT.

Concerning this clone: Other DNA sequences in the sample encode the same CDR3. The rearrangement joins TRBV30 to TRBJ2-3; D is ambiguous. CDR3 size: 12 residues. V lost 0 bases and J 4 bases, leaving 5 bases between the germline ends. CDR1 and CDR2 (germline): GTSNPN, SVGIG (reference sequence). The DNA for the CDR3 is TGTGCCTGGAGTGTACTGGCAGATACGCAGTATTTT. Translation gives CAWSVLADTQYF.

The chain has TRBV21-1 and TRBJ1-1; whether TRBD1, the table's D call, matches the DNA was not checked. TRBV21-1 is labeled a pseudogene. This CDR3 has 12 amino acids. This CDR3 is CARQVVDTEAFF. The CDR3 DNA sequence: TGTGCCCGACAGGTGGTAGACACTGAAGCTTTCTTT.

This clone has only one observation. The V and J genes are TRBV7-8 and TRBJ2-7; TRBD1 aligns across 11 bases. CDR3 size: 17 residues. The junction had 7 bases not matched to a gene; V was cut back by 2 bases and J by 1 base. Germline V gene sequence: CDR1 SGHVS, CDR2 FQNEAQ. The CDR3 here is CASSLLSGTGGSYEQYF. CDR3 sequence (DNA): TGTGCCAGCAGCTTATTATCCGGGACAGGGGGATCCTACGAGCAGTACTTC.

The chain links TRBV2 to TRBJ2-7; 8 nucleotides line up with TRBD2. The ends lost 8 bases at V and 5 bases at J; junction bases unmatched: 11. CDR1 is SNHLY and CDR2 is FYNNEI in the germline V gene. The CDR3 loop spans 14 amino acids. CDR3 bases: TGTGCCAGCGGGCCAGCGGGAGTACCTAACGAGCAGTACTTC. This encodes CASGPAGVPNEQYF.

This chain uses TRBV7-7 with TRBJ2-1; tentatively, D is TRBD1 (6 bases). The CDR3 has 16 residues. CDR1 and CDR2 from the germline V gene are SSHAT and FNYEAQ (reference sequence). The CDR3 region is CASFGSEGETHNEQFF. DNA for the CDR3: TGTGCTAGCTTTGGTTCTGAGGGGGAAACCCACAATGAGCAGTTCTTC. Variable domain in full (rest from reference TRBV7-7 and TRBJ2-1): GAGVSQSPRYKVTKRGQDVTLRCDPISSHATLYWYQQALGQGPEFLTYFNYEAQPDKSGLPSDRFSAERPEGSISTLTIQRTEQRDSAMYRCASFGSEGETHNEQFFGPGTRLTVL.

The rearrangement uses TRBV5-1 and TRBJ2-7, with TRBD2 matching over 9 bases. This CDR3 comprises 15 residues. The ends lost 1 base at V and 5 bases at J; junction bases unmatched: 7. Germline CDR1 is SGHRS and CDR2 is YFSETQ. The CDR3 region is CASSLRREGWDEQYF. CDR3 nucleotides: TGCGCCAGCAGCTTGAGGCGGGAGGGCTGGGACGAGCAGTACTTC.

The chain is built from TRBV7-2 and TRBJ1-4; TRBD1 matches at 10 bases. Germline CDR1 reads SGHTA; CDR2 reads FQGNSA. CDR3 length equals 15 residues. V shed 6 bases and J 3 bases; nucleotides not matched to a gene: 4. Written as DNA, the CDR3 is TGTGCCAGCAGGGACAGGGGGAGGGCTAATGAAAAACTGTTTTTT. Translated: CASRDRGRANEKLFF.

In the case of this clone: Other DNA sequences within the sample encode an identical CDR3. This sequence joins TRBV9 and TRBJ1-1, with 7 bases matching TRBD1. V was pared by 3 bases and J by 0 bases, with 2 bases of the junction left unmatched. The CDR3 extends over 14 amino acids. CDR1 is SGDLS, CDR2 YYNGEE, per germline. In nucleotides, the CDR3 is TGTGCCAGCAGCGGGGGACAGTTGAACACTGAAGCTTTCTTT. Its translation is CASSGGQLNTEAFF.

The CDR3 coding sequence is TGTGCCAGCAGTGGACAGGCCGTCTACACCTTC. Amino acids: CASSGQAVYTF. The chain joins TRBV12-3 or TRBV12-4 to TRBJ1-2; TRBD1 aligns across 7 bases. The CDR3 has 11 amino acids. The V gene end was trimmed by 5 bases and the J gene end by 10 bases; junction bases not matched to a gene: 4.

The chain is built from TRBV3-1 (or the pseudogene TRBV3-2) and TRBJ2-1; 7 bases fit TRBD2. The junction had 9 bases not matched to a gene; V was cut back by 1 base and J by 15 bases. Germline CDR1 reads LGHDT; CDR2 reads YNNKEL (reference sequence). The CDR3 runs to 13 residues. CDR3 DNA: TGTGCCAGCAGCCAAGTCGAGGGAGGGTTCCCGTTCTTC. Translated, it gives CASSQVEGGFPFF.

The sample holds one count of this clone. The chain is built from TRBV24-1 and TRBJ2-3; 12 bases align to TRBD1. Germline V CDR1 and CDR2: KGHDR, SFDVKD. CDR3 length equals 22 residues. V was pared by 2 bases and J by 4 bases, with 21 bases of the junction left unmatched. Here the CDR3 reads CATSDSGQGAKRTPVSADTQYF. The CDR3 nucleotides read TGTGCCACCAGTGATTCGGGACAGGGGGCGAAACGTACCCCCGTTAGTGCAGATACGCAGTATTTT.

A single count supports this clone. The sample carries other DNA sequences with the same CDR3. V and J are TRBV5-4 and TRBJ2-1; 9 nucleotides align to TRBD1. CDR1 SGHNT and CDR2 YYREEE come from the germline V gene (reference sequence). V trimming: 0 bases; J trimming: 10 bases; junction bases outside the gene matches: 2. The CDR3 runs 13 residues. CDR3 nucleotides: TGTGCCAGCAGCTTGGGACAGGGGGACGAGCAGTTCTTC. Translated: CASSLGQGDEQFF.

V usage is TRBV6-5 and J usage is TRBJ1-2, with TRBD1 matching 9 bases. With V trimmed by 6 bases and J by 4 bases, 6 bases remained unmatched. The V gene's germline CDR1 is MNHEY and CDR2 SVGAGI. The CDR3 is 14 amino acids. CDR3 residues: CASRTTGGTYGYTF. The CDR3 DNA is TGTGCCAGCAGGACGACAGGGGGGACCTATGGCTACACCTTC.

The chain carries TRBV7-9 and TRBJ2-5; no reliable D call. Germline CDR1 is SEHNR and CDR2 is FQNEAQ (reference sequence). V lost 5 bases, J lost 12 bases, and 16 bases lay in between. CDR3 length: 12 amino acids. The CDR3 DNA is TGTGCCAGCAGCCATACCTACCAGGTGGAGTACTTC. Amino acid sequence: CASSHTYQVEYF.

This chain links TRBV5-4 with TRBJ2-1, with 10 bases identical to TRBD2. With 2 bases clipped from V and 3 bases from J, the junction kept 2 bases outside the gene matches. In germline, CDR1 is SGHNT, CDR2 YYREEE (reference sequence). CDR3 size: 15 residues. CDR3 in amino acids: CASSLAGGVYNEQFF. CDR3 in DNA: TGTGCCAGCAGCTTAGCGGGAGGGGTCTACAATGAGCAGTTCTTC.

This rearrangement joins TRBV5-4 to TRBJ2-5; maybe TRBD1 (7 bases). V was trimmed by 3 bases and J by 2 bases, leaving 17 bases between them. The germline V gene encodes CDR1 SGHNT and CDR2 YYREEE (reference sequence). The CDR3 is 16 residues long. CDR3 sequence: CASSSGQGGPQETQYF. The CDR3 DNA reads TGTGCCAGCAGCTCTGGGCAGGGGGGCCCTCAAGAGACCCAGTACTTC.

In this sample, this clone turned up a few times. The CDR3 is CASSPGTGIGVGGYTF. The CDR3 DNA sequence: TGTGCCAGCAGCCCCGGGACAGGGATTGGGGTTGGAGGCTACACCTTC. The chain links TRBV5-4 to TRBJ1-2; 9 positions match TRBD1. The CDR3 loop spans 16 amino acids. CDR1 is SGHNT, CDR2 YYREEE, per germline (reference sequence). Trimming took 4 bases from V and 8 from J; bases not matched to a gene: 15.